This T cell receptor beta chain was found in a study of identical twins. TCRdb used MiXCR to reprocess the 5' RACE reads, holding one entry per CDR3 protein. The sample carries just under 650,000 distinct CDR3 sequences, under 8.5% recorded once. This clonotype was detected many times. V shed 1 base and J shed 7 bases, with 11 bases lying between them. The CDR3 contains 14 residues. Germline CDR1 and CDR2: SGHVS and FQNEAQ. These data also featured in a second study, about yellow fever vaccine responses in identical twins.

The V call is TRBV7-8, the J call TRBJ1-5; maybe TRBD1 (5 bases). The sequencing input was PBMCs. The sequence was obtained from a woman younger than 35 in good health. The CDR3 here is CASSLGLQGQPQHF. The CDR3, as DNA: TGTGCCAGCAGCTTAGGACTCCAGGGACAGCCCCAGCATTTT.